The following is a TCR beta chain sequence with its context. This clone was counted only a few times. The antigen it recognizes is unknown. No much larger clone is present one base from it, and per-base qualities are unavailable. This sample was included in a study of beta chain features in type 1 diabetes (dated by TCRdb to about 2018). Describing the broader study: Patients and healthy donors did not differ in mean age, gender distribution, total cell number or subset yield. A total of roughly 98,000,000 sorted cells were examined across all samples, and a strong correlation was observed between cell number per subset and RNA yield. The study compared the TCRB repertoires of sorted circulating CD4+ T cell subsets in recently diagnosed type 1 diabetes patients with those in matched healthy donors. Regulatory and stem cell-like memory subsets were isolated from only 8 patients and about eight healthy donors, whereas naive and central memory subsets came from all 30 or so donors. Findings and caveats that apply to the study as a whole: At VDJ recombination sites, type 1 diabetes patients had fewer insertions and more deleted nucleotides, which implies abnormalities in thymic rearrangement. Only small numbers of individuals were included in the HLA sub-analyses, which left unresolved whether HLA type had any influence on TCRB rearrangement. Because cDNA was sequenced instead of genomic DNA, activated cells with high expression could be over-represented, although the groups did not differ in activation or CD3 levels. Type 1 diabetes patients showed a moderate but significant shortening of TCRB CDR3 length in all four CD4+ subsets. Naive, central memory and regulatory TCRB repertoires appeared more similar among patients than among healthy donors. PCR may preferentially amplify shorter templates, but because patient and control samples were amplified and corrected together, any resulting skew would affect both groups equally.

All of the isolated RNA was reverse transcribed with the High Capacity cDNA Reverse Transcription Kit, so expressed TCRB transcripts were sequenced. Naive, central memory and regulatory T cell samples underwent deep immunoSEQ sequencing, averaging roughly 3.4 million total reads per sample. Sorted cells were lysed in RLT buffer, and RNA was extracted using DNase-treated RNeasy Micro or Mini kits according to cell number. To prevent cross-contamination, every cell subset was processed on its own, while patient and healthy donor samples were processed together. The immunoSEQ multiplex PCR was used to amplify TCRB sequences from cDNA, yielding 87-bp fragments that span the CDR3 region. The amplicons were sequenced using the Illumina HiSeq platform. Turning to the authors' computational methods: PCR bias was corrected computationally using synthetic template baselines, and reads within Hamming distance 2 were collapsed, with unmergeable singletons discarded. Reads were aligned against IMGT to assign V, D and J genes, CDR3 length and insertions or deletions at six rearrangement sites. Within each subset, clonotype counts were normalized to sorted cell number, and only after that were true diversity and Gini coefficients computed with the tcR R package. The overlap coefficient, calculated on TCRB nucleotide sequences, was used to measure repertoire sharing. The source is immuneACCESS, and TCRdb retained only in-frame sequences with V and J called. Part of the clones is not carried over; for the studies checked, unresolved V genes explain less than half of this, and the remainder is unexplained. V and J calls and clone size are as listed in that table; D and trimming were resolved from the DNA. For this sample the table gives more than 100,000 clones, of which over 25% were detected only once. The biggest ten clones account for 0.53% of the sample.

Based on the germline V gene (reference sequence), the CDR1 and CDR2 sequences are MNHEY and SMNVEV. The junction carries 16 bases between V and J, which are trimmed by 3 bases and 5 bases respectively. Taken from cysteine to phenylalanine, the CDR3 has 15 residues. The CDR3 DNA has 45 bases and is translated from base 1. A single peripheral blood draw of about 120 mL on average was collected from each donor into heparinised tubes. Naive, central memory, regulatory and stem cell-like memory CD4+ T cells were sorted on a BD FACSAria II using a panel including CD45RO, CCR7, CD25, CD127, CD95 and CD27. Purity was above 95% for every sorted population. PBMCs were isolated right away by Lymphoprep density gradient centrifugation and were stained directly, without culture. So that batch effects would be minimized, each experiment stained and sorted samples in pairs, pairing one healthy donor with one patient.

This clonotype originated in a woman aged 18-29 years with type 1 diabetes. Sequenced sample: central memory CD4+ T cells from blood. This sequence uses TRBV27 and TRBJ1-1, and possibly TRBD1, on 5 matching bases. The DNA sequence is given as TGTGCCAGCAGTTTCGTGGGGCAATCGTGGACTGAAGCTTTCTTT. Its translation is CASSFVGQSWTEAFF.